The TCR beta chain under discussion was sequenced for a study of CD4 T cell repertoires in COVID-19. Background on the study: After around 11 days of IL-2 expansion, CFSE-low cells were relabeled and restimulated with other coronavirus spikes.

The study, taken as a whole, reports: Sharing of several most expanded SARS-CoV-2-reactive clonotypes across memory subsets suggested intraclonal diversification. Between roughly 6.5 and 28% of SARS-CoV-2 clonotypes also appeared in SARS-CoV and/or HKU1 spike cultures.

The assay was immunoSEQ multiplex PCR, and TCRdb's table has in-frame clones only and misses some. The sample records 70,000 to 95,000 clones, under 90% being singletons. Sequencing was done directly on freshly isolated, uncultured memory T cells. Comments on this clone: Its antigen is as yet unknown.

Trimming removed 2 bases from V and 2 bases from J; junction bases left unmatched: 8. The CDR3 has 18 residues. Per germline, CDR1 KGHSH and CDR2 LQKENI. Sequencing used CD4+ T cells from peripheral blood, obtained after recovery from COVID-19. The TCR sequence derives from a human donor who had COVID-19. V is TRBV18 and J is TRBJ2-7; 14 nucleotides line up with TRBD2. CDR3 nucleotide sequence: TGTGCCAGCTCACCAGGGACTAGCGGGAGTATCCAGGCCTACGAGCAGTACTTC. Translation: CASSPGTSGSIQAYEQYF.